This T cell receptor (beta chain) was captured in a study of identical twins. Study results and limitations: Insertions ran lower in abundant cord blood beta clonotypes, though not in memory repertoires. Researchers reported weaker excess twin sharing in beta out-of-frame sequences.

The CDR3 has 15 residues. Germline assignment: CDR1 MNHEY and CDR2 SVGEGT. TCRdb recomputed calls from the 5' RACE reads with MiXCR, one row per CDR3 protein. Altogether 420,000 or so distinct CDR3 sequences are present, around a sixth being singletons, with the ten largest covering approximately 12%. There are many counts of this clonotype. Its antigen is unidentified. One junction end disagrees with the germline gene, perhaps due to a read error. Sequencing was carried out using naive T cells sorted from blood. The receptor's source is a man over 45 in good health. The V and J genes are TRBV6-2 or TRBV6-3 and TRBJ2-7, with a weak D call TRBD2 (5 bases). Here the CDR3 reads CASSYGSFWSSEQYF. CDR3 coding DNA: TGTGCCAGCAGTTACGGGAGTTTCTGGTCCTCCGAGCAGTACTTC.